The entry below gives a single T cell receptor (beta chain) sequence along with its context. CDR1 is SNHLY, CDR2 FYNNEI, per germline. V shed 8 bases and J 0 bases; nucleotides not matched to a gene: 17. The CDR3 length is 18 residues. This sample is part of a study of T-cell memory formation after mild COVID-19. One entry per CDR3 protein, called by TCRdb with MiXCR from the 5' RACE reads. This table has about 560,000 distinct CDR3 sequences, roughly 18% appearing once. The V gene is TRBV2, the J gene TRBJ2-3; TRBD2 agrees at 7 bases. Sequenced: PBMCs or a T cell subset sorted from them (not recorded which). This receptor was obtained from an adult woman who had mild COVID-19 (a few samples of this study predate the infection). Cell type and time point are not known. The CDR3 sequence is CASSFPGLAERSTDTQYF. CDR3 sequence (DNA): TGTGCCAGCTCCTTCCCCGGGCTAGCGGAAAGAAGCACAGATACGCAGTATTTT.